These T cell receptor beta chains were read from a single sample in a study of vaccination and CD4 T cells after COVID-19. These receptors have no identified antigens. TCRdb independently ran MiXCR on the PCR reads; one entry per CDR3 protein. The sample carries 11,000 or so distinct CDR3 sequences, roughly 58% recorded once. Sequenced input: CD4+ T cells from blood, cultured in vitro. All receptors derive from a human donor who had recovered from COVID-19. Each CDR3 is given with its conserved first and last residue. The D gene is left open where the match is weak. Rows give clone size only sometimes, using once, few, many, or a class for an expanded clone.

j_call	v_call	d_call	cdr3_length	clone_size	cdr3_aa	cdr3_nt
TRBJ2-3	TRBV7-2	.	14	.	CASSLEGVSDTQYF	TGTGCCAGCAGCTTAGAGGGAGTATCAGATACGCAGTATTTT
TRBJ2-5	TRBV12-3/TRBV12-4	.	17	few	CASSLRSMGGYQETQYF	TGTGCCAGCAGTTTACGGTCTATGGGGGGCTATCAAGAGACCCAGTACTTC
TRBJ1-1	TRBV5-6	TRBD1	15	.	CASSLAGNRGTEAFF	TGTGCCAGCAGCTTGGCCGGAAACAGGGGCACTGAAGCTTTCTTT
TRBJ1-2	TRBV6-1	.	13	few	CATHSANSYGYTF	TGTGCCACACACTCCGCCAACTCCTATGGCTACACCTTC
TRBJ2-7	TRBV19	.	15	.	CASSITSGRSYEQYF	TGTGCCAGTAGTATCACCTCAGGGAGATCCTACGAGCAGTACTTC
TRBJ1-1	TRBV6-5	.	13	.	CASSYDQNTEAFF	TGTGCCAGCAGTTACGACCAGAACACTGAAGCTTTCTTT
TRBJ2-1	TRBV6-4	TRBD2	16	.	CASSDLAGGEYNEQFF	TGTGCCAGCAGTGATCTAGCGGGAGGGGAATACAATGAGCAGTTCTTC
TRBJ2-5	TRBV7-2	.	12	few	CASSSDVETQYF	TGTGCCAGCAGCTCAGACGTGGAGACCCAGTACTTC
TRBJ2-3	TRBV10-3	.	16	.	CAISEREGASTDTQYF	TGTGCCATCAGTGAGCGAGAAGGGGCTAGCACAGATACGCAGTATTTT
TRBJ2-5	TRBV24-1	.	14	.	CATAAGGNQETQYF	TGTGCCACCGCGGCTGGCGGGAACCAAGAGACCCAGTACTTC
TRBJ1-2	TRBV20-1	TRBD1	13	.	CSAGGQGDDGYTF	TGCAGTGCTGGAGGACAGGGTGACGATGGCTACACCTTC
TRBJ2-1	TRBV19	.	15	.	CASSIADLFYNEQFF	TGTGCCAGTAGTATAGCGGACCTATTTTACAATGAGCAGTTCTTC
TRBJ2-5	TRBV6-2/TRBV6-3	.	14	few	CASSYGLAKETQYF	TGTGCCAGCAGTTACGGGCTAGCGAAAGAGACCCAGTACTTC
TRBJ1-5	TRBV27	.	15	.	CASSPGHPRVQPQHF	TGTGCCAGCAGTCCTGGACACCCGCGGGTCCAGCCCCAGCATTTT
TRBJ1-2	TRBV27	TRBD1	13	.	CASSHRGLYGYTF	TGTGCCAGCAGTCACAGGGGGCTTTATGGCTACACCTTC
TRBJ2-3	TRBV6-5	TRBD2	16	once	CASSYPSGSTADTQYF	TGTGCCAGCAGTTACCCGAGCGGGAGTACTGCGGATACGCAGTATTTT
TRBJ2-7	TRBV20-1	TRBD1	13	few	CSAKDRGLYEQYF	TGCAGTGCTAAAGACAGGGGGCTCTACGAGCAGTACTTC
TRBJ2-1	TRBV6-5	.	17	.	CASSYSGAAGYYNEQFF	TGTGCCAGCAGTTACTCGGGGGCGGCAGGATATTACAATGAGCAGTTCTTC
TRBJ1-2	TRBV29-1	TRBD1	14	.	CSVEATGRIYGYTF	TGCAGCGTTGAAGCGACAGGGAGGATCTATGGCTACACCTTC
TRBJ1-1	TRBV6-5	TRBD1	16	.	CASSYPGQGMNTEAFF	TGTGCCAGCAGTTATCCGGGACAGGGAATGAACACTGAAGCTTTCTTT
TRBJ2-3	TRBV5-4	.	14	.	CASSLTASTDTQYF	TGTGCCAGCAGCCTCACTGCTAGCACAGATACGCAGTATTTT
TRBJ1-2	TRBV6-1	.	13	.	CASSRTVNYGYTF	TGTGCCAGCAGTAGAACAGTTAACTATGGCTACACCTTC
TRBJ1-6	TRBV20-1	.	14	.	CSAYVSSYNSPLHF	TGCAGTGCGTACGTGAGCTCCTATAATTCACCCCTCCACTTT
TRBJ2-1	TRBV7-9	TRBD2	14	.	CASSFLAGGDEQFF	TGTGCCAGCAGCTTTTTAGCGGGAGGAGACGAGCAGTTCTTC
TRBJ2-2	TRBV7-9	TRBD2	15	.	CASKLSAGVTGELFF	TGTGCCAGCAAGCTTAGCGCGGGAGTCACCGGGGAGCTGTTTTTT
TRBJ2-1	TRBV28	.	12	.	CASSLGATPQFF	TGTGCCAGCAGCCTAGGGGCTACTCCGCAGTTCTTC
TRBJ1-5	TRBV20-1	TRBD1	14	.	CSAVGTAYNQPQHF	TGCAGTGCCGTCGGGACAGCTTACAATCAGCCCCAGCATTTT
TRBJ2-3	TRBV7-9	.	12	.	CASSFNTDTQYF	TGTGCCAGCAGCTTCAACACAGATACGCAGTATTTT
TRBJ1-2	TRBV30	.	12	once	CAWSRGVYGYTF	TGTGCCTGGAGCCGAGGGGTCTATGGCTACACCTTC
TRBJ2-7	TRBV3-1	TRBD2	19	.	CASSQEGLAGTKAPYEQYF	TGTGCCAGCAGCCAAGAGGGCCTAGCGGGTACAAAAGCCCCCTACGAGCAGTACTTC
TRBJ2-3	TRBV6-1	.	18	once	CASSERGRGSAYTDTQYF	TGTGCCAGCAGTGAACGGGGGCGGGGTAGCGCGTACACAGATACGCAGTATTTT
TRBJ2-3	TRBV14	TRBD2	15	.	CASSQEAGGPYTQYF	TGTGCCAGCAGCCAAGAAGCGGGAGGGCCGTATACGCAGTATTTT
TRBJ2-4	TRBV30	.	12	.	CASSADVNIQYF	TGTGCCTCCTCAGCGGACGTCAACATTCAGTACTTC
TRBJ2-3	TRBV7-2	TRBD2	16	.	CASSFTSGARTDTQYF	TGTGCCAGCAGCTTTACTAGCGGGGCCCGCACAGATACGCAGTATTTT
TRBJ2-1	TRBV19	.	12	.	CASSIKGNEQFF	TGTGCCAGTAGTATAAAGGGGAATGAGCAGTTCTTC
TRBJ1-1	TRBV20-1	.	15	.	CSANPARGGNTEAFF	TGCAGTGCTAACCCCGCGAGGGGAGGGAACACTGAAGCTTTCTTT
TRBJ2-7	TRBV20-1	.	13	.	CSASGQGGGEQYF	TGCAGTGCTAGCGGTCAGGGGGGAGGCGAGCAGTACTTC
TRBJ2-5	TRBV11-2	.	14	few	CASSLERTQETQYF	TGTGCCAGCAGCTTAGAGCGAACCCAAGAGACCCAGTACTTC
TRBJ1-1	TRBV20-1	.	13	few	CSAVRGGNTEAFF	TGCAGTGCTGTCAGGGGAGGGAACACTGAAGCTTTCTTT
TRBJ2-7	TRBV10-3	.	15	.	CAISGSGRGAYEQYF	TGTGCCATCAGTGGCTCGGGACGGGGTGCCTACGAGCAGTACTTC
TRBJ2-1	TRBV20-1	TRBD1	14	.	CSARQGASYNEQFF	TGCAGTGCTAGACAGGGGGCTTCCTACAATGAGCAGTTCTTC
TRBJ2-1	TRBV2	.	15	.	CASSVSGGSDNEQFF	TGTGCCAGCAGTGTAAGCGGAGGGAGCGACAATGAGCAGTTCTTC
TRBJ1-2	TRBV3-1	.	18	.	CASSQARENAGGASGYTF	TGTGCCAGCAGCCAAGCTAGGGAAAATGCGGGGGGCGCGAGTGGCTACACCTTC
TRBJ2-1	TRBV27	TRBD2	14	.	CATRQTSGRNEQFF	TGTGCCACCAGGCAGACTAGCGGGAGAAATGAGCAGTTCTTC
TRBJ1-6	TRBV28	.	12	once	CASSLGWSPLHF	TGTGCCAGCAGCCTTGGTTGGTCACCCCTCCACTTT
TRBJ2-7	TRBV2	.	11	.	CASRTSNEQYF	TGTGCCAGCCGAACGTCAAACGAGCAGTACTTC
TRBJ2-3	TRBV2	.	14	few	CASSEGMGTDTQYF	TGTGCCAGCAGTGAAGGGATGGGCACAGATACGCAGTATTTT
TRBJ2-7	TRBV6-5	TRBD2	14	.	CASSSSGRAYEQYF	TGTGCCAGCAGTTCTAGCGGGAGGGCCTACGAGCAGTACTTC
TRBJ1-1	TRBV6-2/TRBV6-3	.	13	.	CASSPGGNTEAFF	TGTGCCAGCAGCCCCGGGGGGAACACTGAAGCTTTCTTT
TRBJ2-1	TRBV2	.	12	.	CASKSHYNEQFF	TGTGCCAGCAAGTCTCACTACAATGAGCAGTTCTTC
TRBJ1-5	TRBV19	.	13	.	CASMEGSNQPQHF	TGTGCCAGTATGGAGGGAAGCAATCAGCCCCAGCATTTT